This record covers a single T cell receptor beta chain. This specimen belongs to a study of blood T cells in healthy people across ages. V was pared by 6 bases and J by 3 bases, with 11 bases between. CDR1 is MNHEY, CDR2 SVGEGT, per germline. The CDR3 sequence is 13 residues long. For the second PCR, which ran for 7 to 11 cycles, a sample-barcoded 5' primer and a J-beta primer mix were used. Unique molecular identifiers of 12 random nucleotides labeled each cDNA. TCRdb used MiXCR to reprocess the 5' RACE reads, holding one entry per CDR3 protein. The table records a few hundred thousand distinct CDR3 sequences, 25% to 30% of them present only once. The donors, healthy Caucasians from Russia, were aged about 6 to 95. No fewer than 5.5 micrograms of total RNA were isolated from every sample.

The origin of this receptor is a woman between 65 and 79 years old in good health. The sequenced sample consisted of blood. The rearrangement uses TRBV6-2 or TRBV6-3 and TRBJ2-5; TRBD1 is a possible D gene (6 bases). The CDR3, as DNA: TGTGCCAGCAGCGAGACAGGCGAAGAGACCCAGTACTTC. This translates into CASSETGEETQYF.